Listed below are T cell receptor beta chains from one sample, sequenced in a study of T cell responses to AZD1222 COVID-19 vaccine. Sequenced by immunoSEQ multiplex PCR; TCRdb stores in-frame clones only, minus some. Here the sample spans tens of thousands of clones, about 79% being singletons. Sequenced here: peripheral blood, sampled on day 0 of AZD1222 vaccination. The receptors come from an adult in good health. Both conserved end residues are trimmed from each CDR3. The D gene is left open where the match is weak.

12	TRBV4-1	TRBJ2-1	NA	ASSQGSNYNEQF
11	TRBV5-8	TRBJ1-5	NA	ASSWGGNQPQH
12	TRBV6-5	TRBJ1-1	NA	ASRADTSNTEAF
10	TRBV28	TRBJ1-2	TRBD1	ASSLGTGGDT
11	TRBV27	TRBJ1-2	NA	ASTSGPRMGYT
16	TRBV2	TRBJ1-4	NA	ASTESPGPFTTNEKLF
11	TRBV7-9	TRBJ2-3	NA	ASRPSVTDTQY
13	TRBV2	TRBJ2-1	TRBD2	ASSYGPAGANEQF
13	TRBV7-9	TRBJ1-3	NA	ASSHGGSSGNTIY
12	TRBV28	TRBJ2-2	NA	ASSGAGEVGELF
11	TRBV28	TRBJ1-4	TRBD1	ATSRGQDEKLF
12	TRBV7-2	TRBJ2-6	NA	ASSFSSGANVLT
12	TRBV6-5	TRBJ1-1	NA	ASSYDGGRTEAF
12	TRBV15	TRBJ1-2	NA	ATGGYRANYGYT
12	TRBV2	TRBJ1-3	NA	ASSEWGSGNTIY
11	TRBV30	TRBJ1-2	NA	AWNRGGNYGYT
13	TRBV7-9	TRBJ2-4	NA	ASSLGPGVKNIQY
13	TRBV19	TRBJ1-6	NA	ASSIGRQSNSPLH
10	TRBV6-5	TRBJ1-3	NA	ATRTAGNTIY
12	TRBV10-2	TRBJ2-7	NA	ASSEQGLDYEQY
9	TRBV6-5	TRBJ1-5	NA	ASLENQPQH
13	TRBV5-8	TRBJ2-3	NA	ASSLVGGSSDTQY
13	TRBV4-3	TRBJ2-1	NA	ASSQDRGGHNEQF
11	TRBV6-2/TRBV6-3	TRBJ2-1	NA	ASSLSWVNEQF
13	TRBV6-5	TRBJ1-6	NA	ASSRLGQLNSPLH
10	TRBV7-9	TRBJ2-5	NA	ASSWIQETQY
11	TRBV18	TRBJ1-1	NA	ASSLAQNTEAF
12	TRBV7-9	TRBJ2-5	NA	ASSQGGNEETQY
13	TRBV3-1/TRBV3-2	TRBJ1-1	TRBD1	ASSLTGGSSTEAF
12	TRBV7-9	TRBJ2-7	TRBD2	ASNFGTSVNEQY
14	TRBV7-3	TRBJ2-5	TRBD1	ASISSRTGSTETQY
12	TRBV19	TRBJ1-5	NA	ASSIAGGGQPQH
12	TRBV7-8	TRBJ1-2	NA	ASSSGGHPYGYT
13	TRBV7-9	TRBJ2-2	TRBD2	ASSQRGVRIGELF
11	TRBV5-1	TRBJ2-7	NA	ASSLAVSYEQY
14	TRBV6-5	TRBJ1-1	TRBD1	ASSSRSHPGGTEAF
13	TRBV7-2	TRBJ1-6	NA	ASSLEFTANSPLH
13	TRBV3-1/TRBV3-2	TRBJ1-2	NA	ASSQDATLSQGYT
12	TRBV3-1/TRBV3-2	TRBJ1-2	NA	ASSQVQRGYGYT
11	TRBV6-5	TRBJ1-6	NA	ASVYGPDSPLH
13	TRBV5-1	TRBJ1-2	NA	ASSLGQGRDYGYT
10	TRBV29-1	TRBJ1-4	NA	SVQGINEKLF
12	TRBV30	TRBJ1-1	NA	AWSRDLGPTEAF
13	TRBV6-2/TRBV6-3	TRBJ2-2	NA	ASSSPDRHTGELF
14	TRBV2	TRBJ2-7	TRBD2	ASSDPGGPKAYEQY
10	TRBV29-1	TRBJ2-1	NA	SVQATYNEQF
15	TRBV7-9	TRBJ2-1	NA	ASSSGRRGAVDNEQF
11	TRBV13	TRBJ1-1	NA	ATLSTGMTEAF
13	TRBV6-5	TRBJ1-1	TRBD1	ASSRAGTGNTEAF